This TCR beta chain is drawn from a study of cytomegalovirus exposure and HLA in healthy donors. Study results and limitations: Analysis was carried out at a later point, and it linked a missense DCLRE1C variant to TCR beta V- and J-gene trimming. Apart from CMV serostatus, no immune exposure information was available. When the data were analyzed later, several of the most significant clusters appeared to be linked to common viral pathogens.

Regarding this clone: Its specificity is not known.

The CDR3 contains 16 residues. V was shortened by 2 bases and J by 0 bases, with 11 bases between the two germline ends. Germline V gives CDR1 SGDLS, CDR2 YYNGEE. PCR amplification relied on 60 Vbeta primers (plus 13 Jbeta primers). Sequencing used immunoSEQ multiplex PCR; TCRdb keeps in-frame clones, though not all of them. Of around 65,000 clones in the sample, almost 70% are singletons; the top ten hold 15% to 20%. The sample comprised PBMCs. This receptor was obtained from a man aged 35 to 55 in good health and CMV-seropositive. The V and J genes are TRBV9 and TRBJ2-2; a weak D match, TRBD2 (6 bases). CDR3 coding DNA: TGTGCCAGCAGCGTCGGGGCGGGACCGAACACCGGGGAGCTGTTTTTT. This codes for CASSVGAGPNTGELFF.